Below, 15 T cell receptor beta chains from the same sample are listed, as sequenced in a study of cytomegalovirus exposure and HLA in healthy donors. Primers for the PCR totalled 60 Vbeta and 13 Jbeta. The method was immunoSEQ multiplex PCR; TCRdb's version includes in-frame clones alone and lacks a portion of them. This sample has 110,000 to 150,000 clones; 70% occur once, and the top ten carry roughly 1.9%. Sequenced material: PBMCs. The receptors originated from a woman aged 60-70 years in good health and CMV-seropositive.

V gene TRBV2 combines with J gene TRBJ1-2, with 7 bases that match TRBD1. The CDR3 loop spans 12 amino acids. CDR1 is SNHLY, CDR2 FYNNEI, per germline. With V trimmed by 4 bases and J by 8 bases, 4 bases remained unmatched. CDR3: CASSGGQRGYTF. The CDR3, as DNA: TGTGCCAGCAGTGGGGGACAGCGGGGCTACACCTTC.

This chain joins TRBV15 and TRBJ2-1; 8 bases map to TRBD1. The germline V gene has CDR1 LNHNV and CDR2 YYDKDF (reference sequence). With 0 bases clipped from V and 3 bases from J, the junction kept 4 bases outside the gene matches. The CDR3 runs 16 residues. Written as DNA, the CDR3 is TGTGCCACCAGCAGAGAAAACAGGGGGTACTACAATGAGCAGTTCTTC. This codes for CATSRENRGYYNEQFF. Full variable domain (remainder filled in from reference TRBV15 and TRBJ2-1): DAMVIQNPRYQVTQFGKPVTLSCSQTLNHNVMYWYQQKSSQAPKLLFHYYDKDFNNEADTPDNFQSRRPNTSFCFLDIRSPGLGDTAMYLCATSRENRGYYNEQFFGPGTRLTVL.

V and J are TRBV5-1 and TRBJ2-1, with 9 positions matching TRBD2. Germline loops: CDR1 SGHRS, CDR2 YFSETQ. The CDR3 runs 16 residues. Trimming took 0 bases from V and 1 from J; bases not matched to a gene: 2. CDR3 sequence: CASSLGAGGSYNEQFF. For the CDR3, the DNA is TGCGCCAGCAGCTTGGGTGCGGGAGGGTCCTACAATGAGCAGTTCTTC. The whole variable domain, remainder taken from reference TRBV5-1 and TRBJ2-1, is KAGVTQTPRYLIKTRGQQVTLSCSPISGHRSVSWYQQTPGQGLQFLFEYFSETQRNKGNFPGRFSGRQFSNSRSEMNVSTLELGDSALYLCASSLGAGGSYNEQFFGPGTRLTVL.

The CDR3 region is CASSYLGTGISEQYF. In DNA, the CDR3 is TGTGCCAGCAGTTACCTTGGCACAGGTATAAGCGAGCAGTACTTC. The chain recombines TRBV6-6 with TRBJ2-7; D might be TRBD1 (5 bases). In germline, CDR1 is MNHNY, CDR2 SVGAGI (reference sequence). The CDR3 is 15 residues long. The V end lost 2 bases, the J end lost 6 bases, and 17 bases lay between the germline ends.

CDR3: CASSFGTSADTQYF. CDR3 coding DNA: TGTGCCAGCAGCTTCGGGACTAGCGCAGATACGCAGTATTTT. The chain employs TRBV9 and TRBJ2-3, with 10 bases aligning to TRBD2. The junction had 3 bases not matched to a gene; V was cut back by 4 bases and J by 4 bases. CDR3 size: 14 residues. Per germline, CDR1 SGDLS and CDR2 YYNGEE.

The chain carries TRBV9 and TRBJ2-3; tentative D call: TRBD1 (6 bases). V lost 3 bases and J 2 bases, leaving 10 bases between the germline ends. CDR3 length: 14 residues. Per germline, CDR1 SGDLS and CDR2 YYNGEE. The CDR3 nucleotides read TGTGCCAGCAGCGGGACAGTAGTCACAGATACGCAGTATTTT. Translated, it gives CASSGTVVTDTQYF.

Only a few counts were recorded for this clone. This sequence joins TRBV18 and TRBJ1-2; 8 bases fit TRBD1. V dropped 3 bases and J dropped 13; count of bases not matched to a gene: 7. The CDR3 is 12 amino acids. CDR1 is KGHSH, CDR2 LQKENI, per germline. DNA of the CDR3: TGTGCCAGCTCACCTCCCGGACAGGGATGCACCTTC. Protein product: CASSPPGQGCTF.

The chain couples TRBV5-4 to TRBJ1-1; 9 positions agree with TRBD1. Germline lookup yields CDR1 SGHNT and CDR2 YYREEE (reference sequence). After removal of 0 bases from V and 4 bases from J, the junction contained 1 base not matched to a gene. This CDR3 has 14 amino acids. DNA for the CDR3: TGTGCCAGCAGCTTGGGGACAGGGGCCACTGAAGCTTTCTTT. It codes for CASSLGTGATEAFF.

The chain combines TRBV5-1 with TRBJ2-3; TRBD1 agrees at 12 bases. Germline-derived CDR1 and CDR2 are SGHRS and YFSETQ. V lost 4 bases, J lost 4 bases, and 4 bases stayed unmatched. This CDR3 contains 15 residues. In nucleotides, the CDR3 is TGCGCCAGCAGCGGAGGGACAGGGGGCGCAGATACGCAGTATTTT. As protein: CASSGGTGGADTQYF.

The chain is built from TRBV28 and TRBJ1-2; D is unclear. Germline V CDR1 and CDR2: MDHEN, SYDVKM. This CDR3 contains 12 residues. V was clipped by 6 bases and J by 4 bases, with 9 bases between them. The CDR3 DNA is TGTGCCAGCAGGTCCACTAGCTATGGCTACACCTTC. It specifies CASRSTSYGYTF.

The V and J genes are TRBV5-4 and TRBJ2-2, with 9 bases fitting TRBD1. Trimming at V came to 5 bases and at J to 6 bases, leaving 8 bases not matched to a gene. This CDR3 contains 15 residues. Per the germline V gene, CDR1 is SGHNT and CDR2 is YYREEE (reference sequence). The CDR3 region is CASSRRDRVSGELFF. CDR3 coding DNA: TGTGCCAGCAGTCGCCGGGACAGGGTATCCGGGGAGCTGTTTTTT.

On this clone: At one of its ends the junction is not consistent with the germline gene, which may arise from a read error. CDR3 amino acids: CASSRDTVGNRPQHF. In DNA, the CDR3 is TGTGCCAGTAGTCGGGACACGGTGGGCAATCGGCCCCAGCATTTT. This sequence joins TRBV19 and TRBJ1-5; D possibly corresponds to TRBD1 (6 bases). There are 15 residues in the CDR3. Germline-derived CDR1 and CDR2 are LNHDA and SQIVND (reference sequence).

This clone appeared a few times. The V gene is TRBV2, the J gene TRBJ2-3; maybe TRBD2 (6 bases). Deletions cut 5 bases from V and 0 bases from J, with 15 bases between. Per germline, CDR1 SNHLY and CDR2 FYNNEI. The CDR3 extends over 16 amino acids. The CDR3 coding sequence is TGTGCCAGCAGTCCGGAAGGGAGGACTAGCACAGATACGCAGTATTTT. Its translation: CASSPEGRTSTDTQYF.

This chain links TRBV10-2 with TRBJ2-7, with D uncertain. Trimming stripped 2 bases from V and 2 bases from J, with 7 bases between. This CDR3 is 13 amino acids long. Germline V gives CDR1 WSHSY, CDR2 SAAADI. CDR3 sequence (DNA): TGCGCCAGCAGTGAGCACGGAGCCTACGAGCAGTACTTC. Its translation is CASSEHGAYEQYF.

The chain uses TRBV7-9 and TRBJ1-1; 12 positions match TRBD1. V lost 5 bases, J lost 0 bases, and 10 bases stayed unmatched. The germline V gene encodes CDR1 SEHNR and CDR2 FQNEAQ (reference sequence). CDR3 size: 18 residues. The CDR3 region is CASSHGTGGAGVNTEAFF. CDR3 bases: TGTGCCAGCAGCCACGGGACAGGGGGCGCGGGGGTGAACACTGAAGCTTTCTTT.